This TCR beta chain was obtained from a study of cytomegalovirus exposure and HLA in healthy donors. From germline, CDR1 is GTSNPN and CDR2 SVGIG (reference sequence). This CDR3 is built from 15 residues. V lost 0 bases, J lost 6 bases, and 6 bases stayed unmatched. In the PCR, 60 Vbeta and 13 Jbeta primers were used. This table comes from immunoSEQ multiplex PCR, and its TCRdb copy is limited to in-frame clones, with some not included. The sample consists of around 120,000 clones, more than 60% of them appearing once. The sequenced sample was PBMCs. This chain links TRBV30 with TRBJ1-5; 9 positions agree with TRBD1. The TCR comes from a woman between 40 and 55 years old in good health and CMV-seropositive. CDR3: CAWSVSTGGGQPQHF. The CDR3 coding sequence is TGTGCCTGGAGTGTTTCCACAGGGGGCGGTCAGCCCCAGCATTTT.